The 10 T cell receptor beta chains below come from one sample, sequenced in a study of T cells in Graves' hyperthyroidism and ophthalmopathy. The CDR3 regions of TCR beta were amplified from RNA transcripts. The HTBI set primed first-round TCR CDR3 RT-PCR. TCRdb re-derived calls from the multiplex PCR reads in MiXCR, one entry per CDR3 protein. In the table there are around 390,000 distinct CDR3 sequences, 14% of which are singletons. The specimen was blood. All receptors come from a woman younger than 45 with Graves' ophthalmopathy.

This clonotype was observed many times. V gene TRBV7-9 combines with J gene TRBJ1-5; 9 nucleotides align to TRBD1. Germline CDR1 is SEHNR and CDR2 is FQNEAQ (reference sequence). The CDR3 loop spans 18 amino acids. The J segment lost 5 bases and the V segment lost 5 bases, leaving 16 bases of the junction unmatched. CDR3 in amino acids: CASSRGAGTGSSHQPQHF. CDR3 in DNA: TGTGCCAGCAGCCGGGGGGCCGGGACAGGGTCCTCTCATCAGCCCCAGCATTTT.

The V and J genes are TRBV7-3 and TRBJ2-3; 8 nucleotides match TRBD2. This CDR3 spans 16 amino acids. Germline CDR1 SGHTA, CDR2 FQGTGA. Unmatched junction bases numbered 5, after V lost 2 bases and J lost 1 base. The CDR3 coding sequence is TGTGCCAGCAGCTTATCTCGGGGGGGGCGCACAGATACGCAGTATTTT. Protein product: CASSLSRGGRTDTQYF.

This clonotype was observed a few times. The V call is TRBV5-1, the J call TRBJ1-2; D is undetermined. V was shortened by 2 bases and J by 1 base, with 12 bases between the two germline ends. Germline CDR1 and CDR2: SGHRS and YFSETQ. This CDR3 has 15 residues. This chain's CDR3 is CASSFGSQFNYGYTF. The CDR3 DNA follows: TGCGCCAGCAGCTTTGGCAGTCAGTTTAACTATGGCTACACCTTC.

This clonotype was counted at least ten times. The chain has TRBV5-1 and TRBJ2-7, with a weak D call TRBD2 (5 bases). The CDR3 totals 12 residues. V lost 3 bases and J lost 6, with 10 bases in between. From germline, CDR1 is SGHRS and CDR2 YFSETQ. The CDR3 DNA reads TGCGCCAGCAGCTCCGGCCGGGGCGAGCAGTACTTC. Encoded protein: CASSSGRGEQYF.

In its sample, this clonotype was seen many times. The gene calls are TRBV20-1 and TRBJ2-2, with D perhaps being TRBD1 or TRBD2 (5 bases each). The V and J ends lost 3 bases and 5 bases respectively, with 7 bases between them. The germline gives CDR1 DFQATT, CDR2 SNEGSKA (reference sequence). The CDR3 sequence is 12 residues long. In DNA form, the CDR3 reads TGCAGTGCTAGCGGGACGACCGGGGAGCTGTTTTTT. This gives the protein CSASGTTGELFF.

This clonotype was detected many times. The V call is TRBV6-5, the J call TRBJ1-1; 8 bases are a match to TRBD1. CDR1 MNHEY and CDR2 SVGAGI come from the germline V gene. This CDR3 has 18 residues. V shed 3 bases, J shed 3 bases, and the junction held 15 bases outside the gene matches. The CDR3 nucleotides are TGTGCCAGCAGTTATCAACCGGGACAGGAATTATCGTACACTGAAGCTTTCTTT. Translating it yields CASSYQPGQELSYTEAFF.

This clonotype was counted ten times or more. The genes are TRBV27 and TRBJ2-7, with D possibly TRBD2 on 5 matching bases. Trimming cost V 2 bases and J 2 bases, with 10 bases left between them. Germline V gives CDR1 MNHEY, CDR2 SMNVEV (reference sequence). The CDR3 spans 14 residues. The CDR3, as DNA: TGTGCCAGCAGTTTACGGGCGGGTCCCTACGAGCAGTACTTC. Its translation is CASSLRAGPYEQYF.

This clonotype was seen many times. The chain joins TRBV12-3 or TRBV12-4 to TRBJ1-6; weak D call: TRBD1 (5 bases). Trimming stripped 6 bases from V and 9 bases from J, with 15 bases between. This CDR3 is 14 amino acids long. CDR3 coding DNA: TGTGCCAGCAGGCTAAGGGACTCAGCTTCACCCCTCCACTTT. Translation: CASRLRDSASPLHF.

V usage is TRBV28 and J usage is TRBJ1-1; D is ambiguous. Per germline, CDR1 MDHEN and CDR2 SYDVKM. V was trimmed by 4 bases and J by 4 bases, leaving 13 bases between them. The CDR3 is made up of 14 amino acids. The CDR3 DNA reads as TGTGCCAGCAGTTCCCCGGCTCTTTCCACTGAAGCTTTCTTT. It is translated as CASSSPALSTEAFF.

In its sample, this clonotype was seen many times. The V call is TRBV6-5, the J call TRBJ1-3, with D possibly matching TRBD1 (6 bases). This CDR3 region has 15 residues. Trimming removed 6 bases at V and 4 bases at J, with 16 bases between. Germline-derived CDR1 and CDR2 are MNHEY and SVGAGI. The CDR3 nucleotides are TGTGCCAGCAGCTTAACGACAGGAGCGGGAAACACCATATATTTT. Residues: CASSLTTGAGNTIYF.